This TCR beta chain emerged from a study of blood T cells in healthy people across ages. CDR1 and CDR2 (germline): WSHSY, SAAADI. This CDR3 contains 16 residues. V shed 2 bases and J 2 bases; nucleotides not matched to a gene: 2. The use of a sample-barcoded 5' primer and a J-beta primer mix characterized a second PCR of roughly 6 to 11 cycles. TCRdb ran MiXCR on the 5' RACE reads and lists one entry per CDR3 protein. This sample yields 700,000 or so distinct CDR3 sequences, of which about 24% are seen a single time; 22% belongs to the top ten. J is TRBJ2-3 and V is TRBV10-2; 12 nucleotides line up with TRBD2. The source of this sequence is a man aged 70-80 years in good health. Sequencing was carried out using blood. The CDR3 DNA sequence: TGCGCCAGCAGTGAGCGGACTAGCGGGAACACAGATACGCAGTATTTT. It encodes CASSERTSGNTDTQYF.